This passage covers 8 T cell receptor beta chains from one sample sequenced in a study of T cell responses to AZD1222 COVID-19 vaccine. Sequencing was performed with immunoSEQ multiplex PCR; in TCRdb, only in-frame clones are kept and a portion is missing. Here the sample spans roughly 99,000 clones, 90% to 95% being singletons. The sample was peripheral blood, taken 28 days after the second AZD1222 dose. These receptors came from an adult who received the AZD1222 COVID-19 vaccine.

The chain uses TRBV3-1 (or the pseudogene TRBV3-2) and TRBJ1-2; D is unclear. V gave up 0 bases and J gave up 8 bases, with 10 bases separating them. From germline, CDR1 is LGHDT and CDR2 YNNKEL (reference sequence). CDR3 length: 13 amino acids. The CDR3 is CASSQERQRGYTF. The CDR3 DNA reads TGTGCCAGCAGCCAAGAACGGCAGAGGGGCTACACCTTC.

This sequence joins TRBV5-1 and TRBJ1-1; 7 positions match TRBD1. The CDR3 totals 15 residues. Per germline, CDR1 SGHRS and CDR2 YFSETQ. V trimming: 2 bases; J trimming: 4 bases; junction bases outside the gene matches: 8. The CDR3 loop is CASSFRGTIGTEAFF. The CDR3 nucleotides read TGCGCCAGCAGCTTCAGGGGGACTATTGGCACTGAAGCTTTCTTT.

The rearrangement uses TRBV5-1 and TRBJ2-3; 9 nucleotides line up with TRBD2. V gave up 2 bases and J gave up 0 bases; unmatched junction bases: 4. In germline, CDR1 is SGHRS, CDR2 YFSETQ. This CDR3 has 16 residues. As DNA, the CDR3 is TGCGCCAGCAGCTTAGGGCTAGCGGGAAGCACAGATACGCAGTATTTT. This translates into CASSLGLAGSTDTQYF.

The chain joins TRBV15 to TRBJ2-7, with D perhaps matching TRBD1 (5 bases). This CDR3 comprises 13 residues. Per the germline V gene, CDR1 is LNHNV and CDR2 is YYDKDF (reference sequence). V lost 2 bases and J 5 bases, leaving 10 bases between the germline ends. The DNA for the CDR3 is TGTGCCACCAGCAGACAGGGCTGGAACGAGCAGTACTTC. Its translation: CATSRQGWNEQYF.

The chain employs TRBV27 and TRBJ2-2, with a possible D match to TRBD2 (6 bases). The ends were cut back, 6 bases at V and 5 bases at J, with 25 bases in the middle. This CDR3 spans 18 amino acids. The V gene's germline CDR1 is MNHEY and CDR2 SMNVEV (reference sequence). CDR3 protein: CASSILIASRAGTGELFF. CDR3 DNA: TGTGCCAGCAGCATCCTTATCGCAAGCAGGGCGGGGACCGGGGAGCTGTTTTTT.

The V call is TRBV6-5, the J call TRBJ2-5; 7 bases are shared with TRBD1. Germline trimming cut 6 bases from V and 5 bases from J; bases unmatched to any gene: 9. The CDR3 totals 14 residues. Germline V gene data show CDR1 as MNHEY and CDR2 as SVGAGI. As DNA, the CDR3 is TGTGCCAGCAGCCGTCAGGGGGTAATGGAGACCCAGTACTTC. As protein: CASSRQGVMETQYF.

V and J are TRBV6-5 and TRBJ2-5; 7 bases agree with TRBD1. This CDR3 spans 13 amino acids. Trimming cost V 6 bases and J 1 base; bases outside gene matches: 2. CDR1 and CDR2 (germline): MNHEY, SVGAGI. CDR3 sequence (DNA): TGTGCCAGCAGGGGACAGTCCCAAGAGACCCAGTACTTC. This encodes CASRGQSQETQYF.

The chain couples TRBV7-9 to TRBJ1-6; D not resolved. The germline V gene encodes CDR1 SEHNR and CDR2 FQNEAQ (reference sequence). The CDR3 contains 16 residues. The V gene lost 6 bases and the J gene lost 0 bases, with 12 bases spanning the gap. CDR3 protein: CASRLDGSSYNSPLHF. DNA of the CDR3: TGTGCCAGCAGGTTGGACGGGAGCTCCTATAATTCACCCCTCCACTTT.